This T cell receptor (beta chain) was recovered during a study of T cell repertoires in cytomegalovirus infection. TCRdb itself ran the reads through MiXCR, one entry per CDR3 protein. The table has around 450,000 distinct CDR3 sequences, approximately 30% seen once; the top ten hold approximately 15%. The germline gives CDR1 SGHVS, CDR2 FQNEAQ. V trimming: 1 base; J trimming: 5 bases; junction bases outside the gene matches: 6. The CDR3 is made up of 16 amino acids. This clonotype has more than one count but fewer than ten. The rearrangement links TRBV7-8 to TRBJ2-5, with TRBD1 matching 11 bases. The source of this sequence is a human donor in good health (CMV status not recorded). Some clones in this sample may be carry-over from other donors' samples. The sequenced sample was PBMCs. The CDR3 reads CASSLGTGGFSETQYF. CDR3 nucleotides: TGTGCCAGCAGCTTAGGGACAGGGGGCTTTTCGGAGACCCAGTACTTC.